Following are 3 T cell receptor beta chains from one sample sequenced in a study of T cell responses to AZD1222 COVID-19 vaccine. The repertoire was sequenced with immunoSEQ multiplex PCR; TCRdb's copy has only in-frame clones and lacks some. The table includes around 120,000 clones, about 85% detected once. The sample here was peripheral blood, taken 28 days after the second AZD1222 dose. The receptors come from an adult who received the AZD1222 COVID-19 vaccine.

The J gene is TRBJ1-3, the V gene TRBV30; possible D gene TRBD1, 6 bases. V was clipped by 3 bases and J by 0 bases, with 15 bases between them. CDR1 GTSNPN and CDR2 SVGIG come from the germline V gene (reference sequence). The CDR3 extends over 16 amino acids. The CDR3 nucleotides read TGTGCCTGGAGAAGGGCAGGGGCTTTCTCTGGAAACACCATATATTTT. It codes for CAWRRAGAFSGNTIYF.

V gene TRBV7-8 combines with J gene TRBJ1-2; perhaps TRBD1 as D (6 bases). The CDR3 runs 14 residues. With 5 bases removed from V and 1 base from J, the gap between germline ends came to 11 bases. CDR1 is SGHVS, CDR2 FQNEAQ, per germline. The CDR3 DNA sequence: TGTGCCAGCAGCACAAACAGGGTTAACTATGGCTACACCTTC. It codes for CASSTNRVNYGYTF.

Concerning this clone itself: Other DNA sequences in this specimen translate into the identical CDR3. The CDR3 region has the DNA TGTGCCAGCAGTTTATTGGGCAGTTTGAACACTGAAGCTTTCTTT. Amino acids: CASSLLGSLNTEAFF. The rearrangement joins TRBV27 to TRBJ1-1; no reliable D call. The germline V gene encodes CDR1 MNHEY and CDR2 SMNVEV (reference sequence). V was trimmed by 1 base and J by 0 bases, leaving 9 bases between them. The CDR3 consists of 15 residues.